This entry describes one T cell receptor beta chain. The antigen is undetermined. V was pared by 3 bases and J by 8 bases, with 8 bases of the junction left unmatched. Per the germline V gene, CDR1 is LNHDA and CDR2 is SQIVND (reference sequence). The CDR3 has 16 amino acids. Axillary draining lymph nodes of breast cancer patients supplied the node samples. This record belongs to a study of breast tumors, draining lymph nodes, adjacent tissues. The study's findings and limits: Tumor TCR diversity was below lymph nodes but above nontumor tissue.

One entry per CDR3 protein, called by TCRdb with MiXCR from the multiplex PCR reads. This sample has about 200,000 distinct CDR3 sequences, with under 40% found just once. Source material: axillary lymph node tissue. The receptor comes from a female donor with breast cancer. Some clones in this sample may be carry-over from other donors' samples. This chain links TRBV19 with TRBJ1-3; 12 bases match TRBD1. CDR3 nucleotides: TGTGCCAGTAGTATCCCGGGACAGGGGGCGGTGGACACCATATATTTT. It yields the protein CASSIPGQGAVDTIYF.